This TCR beta chain stems from a study of blood T cell repertoires in COVID-19. This CDR3 region has 14 residues. V was pared by 7 bases and J by 2 bases, with 11 bases between. The V gene's germline CDR1 is SNHLY and CDR2 FYNNEI. Sequencing used immunoSEQ multiplex PCR; TCRdb keeps in-frame clones, though not all of them. The data contain some 350,000 clones, 88% of them singletons. Sequencing used peripheral blood. This TCR was sampled from a woman in her 70s with COVID-19, enrolled during active disease. V is TRBV2 and J is TRBJ1-4; D gene ambiguous. CDR3 nucleotides: TGTGCCAGCACTCCAGGATTGACTAATGAAAAACTGTTTTTT. It translates to CASTPGLTNEKLFF.